These T cell receptor beta chains were read from a single sample in a study of cytomegalovirus exposure and HLA in healthy donors. Libraries were prepared by immunoSEQ multiplex PCR; TCRdb keeps only in-frame clonotypes and omits some of them. The table has approximately 100,000 clones, about three quarters seen once. Sequenced input: PBMCs. These receptors were obtained from a woman between 40 and 55 years old in good health and CMV-seropositive. The conserved cysteine and the conserved F or W are not part of the CDR3 here. Size values are once, few and many counts, or a class for expanded clones, and some rows have none.

CDR3aa: ASSSQGGYGYT
j_gene: TRBJ1-2
v_gene: TRBV5-4
abundance: .

CDR3aa: ASSLRAGGTQNYGYT
j_gene: TRBJ1-2
v_gene: TRBV5-6
abundance: few

CDR3aa: AWSSSGQGNQPQH
j_gene: TRBJ1-5
v_gene: TRBV30
abundance: once

CDR3aa: ASSQFIGGQETQY
j_gene: TRBJ2-5
v_gene: TRBV4-2
abundance: .

CDR3aa: ASSLMGSGGVSNEQY
j_gene: TRBJ2-7
v_gene: TRBV5-1
abundance: once

CDR3aa: AWSAGSISSYEQY
j_gene: TRBJ2-7
v_gene: TRBV30
abundance: few

CDR3aa: ASTTESNEQF
j_gene: TRBJ2-1
v_gene: TRBV2
abundance: .

CDR3aa: ASSVAGAQETQY
j_gene: TRBJ2-5
v_gene: TRBV7-3
abundance: .

CDR3aa: AWGGGVTGKLF
j_gene: TRBJ1-4
v_gene: TRBV30
abundance: .

CDR3aa: ASSSRGLAERYETQY
j_gene: TRBJ2-5
v_gene: TRBV7-3
abundance: .

CDR3aa: ASSLDTPNTGELF
j_gene: TRBJ2-2
v_gene: TRBV2
abundance: .

CDR3aa: ASSRDSNSPLH
j_gene: TRBJ1-6
v_gene: TRBV18
abundance: few

CDR3aa: ASSLRWDRVNSPLH
j_gene: TRBJ1-6
v_gene: TRBV7-2
abundance: .

CDR3aa: ASRNSDRAGQY
j_gene: TRBJ2-7
v_gene: TRBV6-5
abundance: .

CDR3aa: ASSPYSSAGHTDTQY
j_gene: TRBJ2-3
v_gene: TRBV5-1
abundance: few

CDR3aa: ASSQGQGFSPLH
j_gene: TRBJ1-6
v_gene: TRBV4-1
abundance: .

CDR3aa: ASSETGSNQPQH
j_gene: TRBJ1-5
v_gene: TRBV2
abundance: .